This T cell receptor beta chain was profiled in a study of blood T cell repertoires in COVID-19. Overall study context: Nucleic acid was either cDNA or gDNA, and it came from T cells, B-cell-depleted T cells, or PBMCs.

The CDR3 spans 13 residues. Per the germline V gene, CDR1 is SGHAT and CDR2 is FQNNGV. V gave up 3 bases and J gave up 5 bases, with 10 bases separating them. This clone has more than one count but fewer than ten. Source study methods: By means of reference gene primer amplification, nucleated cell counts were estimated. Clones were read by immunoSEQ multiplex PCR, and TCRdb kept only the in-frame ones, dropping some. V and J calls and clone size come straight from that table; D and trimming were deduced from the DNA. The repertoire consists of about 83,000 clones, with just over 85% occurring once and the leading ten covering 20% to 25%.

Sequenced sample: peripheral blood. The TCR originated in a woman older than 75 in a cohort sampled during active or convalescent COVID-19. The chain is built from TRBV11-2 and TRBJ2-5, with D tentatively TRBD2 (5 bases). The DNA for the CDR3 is TGTGCCAGCAGCTTTCCCTGGAGGGAGACCCAGTACTTC. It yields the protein CASSFPWRETQYF.